The clone carrying this T cell receptor beta chain was counted many times. There were TCR beta CDR3 regions amplified from RNA transcripts. First-round RT-PCR of the TCR CDR3 relied on the HTBI primer set. Each CDR3 protein gets one entry after TCRdb re-called the multiplex PCR reads with MiXCR. This table holds hundreds of thousands of distinct CDR3 sequences, roughly 14% found once. Looked up from germline, CDR1 is SGHTA and CDR2 is FQGNSA. Unmatched junction bases numbered 4, after V lost 0 bases and J lost 2 bases. The CDR3 extends over 16 amino acids. This sample was included in a study of T cells in Graves' hyperthyroidism and ophthalmopathy.

Input material: blood. The clonotype comes from a woman in her thirties or forties with Graves' ophthalmopathy. This chain connects TRBV7-2 to TRBJ2-7, with TRBD1 matching 10 bases. Here the CDR3 DNA reads TGTGCCAGCAGCTTAGCGGGACAGGGGCTTCCCTACGAGCAGTACTTC. Its protein product is CASSLAGQGLPYEQYF.